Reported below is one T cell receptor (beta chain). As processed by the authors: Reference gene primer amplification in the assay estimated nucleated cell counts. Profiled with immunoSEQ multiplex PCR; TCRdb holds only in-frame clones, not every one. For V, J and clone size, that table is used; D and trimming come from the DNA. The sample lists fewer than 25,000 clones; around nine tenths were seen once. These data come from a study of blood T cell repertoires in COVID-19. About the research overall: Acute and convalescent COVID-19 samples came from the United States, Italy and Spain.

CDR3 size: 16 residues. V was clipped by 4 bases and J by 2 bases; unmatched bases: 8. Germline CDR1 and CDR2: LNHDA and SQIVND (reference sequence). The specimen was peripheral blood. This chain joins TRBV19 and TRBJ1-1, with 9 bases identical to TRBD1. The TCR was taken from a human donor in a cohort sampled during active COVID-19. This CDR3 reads CASSTTGQGTNTEAFF. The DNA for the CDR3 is TGTGCCAGTAGTACCACCGGACAGGGGACTAACACTGAAGCTTTCTTT.